Below, 29 T cell receptor beta chains from the same sample are listed, as sequenced in a study of T cells in Graves' hyperthyroidism and ophthalmopathy. There were TCR beta CDR3 regions amplified from RNA transcripts. HTBI primers were the set used in a first-round RT-PCR of the TCR CDR3. TCRdb re-derived calls from the multiplex PCR reads in MiXCR, one entry per CDR3 protein. The sample lists roughly 400,000 distinct CDR3 sequences; around a sixth were seen once. The specimen was blood. The receptor set was obtained from a woman younger than 30 with Graves' hyperthyroidism that later progressed to Graves' ophthalmopathy.

V gene TRBV27 combines with J gene TRBJ2-1, with 10 bases matching TRBD2. Unmatched junction bases numbered 12, after V lost 0 bases and J lost 10 bases. The CDR3 loop spans 17 amino acids. Germline V gives CDR1 MNHEY, CDR2 SMNVEV (reference sequence). The CDR3 protein is CASSLSILAGATYEQFF. The DNA of the CDR3 is TGTGCCAGCAGTTTATCGATTCTAGCGGGAGCCACCTACGAGCAGTTCTTC.

V usage is TRBV5-1 and J usage is TRBJ1-3; 8 nucleotides agree with TRBD1. In germline, CDR1 is SGHRS, CDR2 YFSETQ. Losses at the gene ends were 4 bases for V and 2 bases for J; bases not matched to a gene: 2. The CDR3 is 14 amino acids. In DNA, the CDR3 is TGCGCCAGCAGCCAACAGGGGGCTGGAAACACCATATATTTT. Encoded protein: CASSQQGAGNTIYF.

This CDR3 is CASSRGRASSYNEQFF. In DNA, the CDR3 is TGTGCCAGTAGCCGGGGAAGGGCGAGCTCCTACAATGAGCAGTTCTTC. V usage is TRBV19 and J usage is TRBJ2-1, with D maybe TRBD2 (5 bases). This CDR3 region has 16 residues. V was trimmed by 6 bases and J by 0 bases, leaving 15 bases between them. CDR1 is LNHDA and CDR2 is SQIVND in the germline V gene (reference sequence).

This clonotype was counted at least ten times. The chain recombines TRBV6-1 with TRBJ2-3; D possibly corresponds to TRBD2 (6 bases). The CDR3 covers 14 residues. Trimming took 6 bases from V and 6 from J, leaving 16 bases between them. CDR1 MNHNS and CDR2 SASEGT come from the germline V gene. The CDR3 nucleotides are TGTGCCAGCAGCCGGAAAGGAGGGGTGGATACGCAGTATTTT. Translation gives CASSRKGGVDTQYF.

This clonotype was seen at least ten times. The V and J genes are TRBV2 and TRBJ2-1, with 7 bases matching TRBD2. This CDR3 contains 15 residues. CDR1 and CDR2 (germline): SNHLY, FYNNEI. V dropped 1 base and J dropped 7; count of bases not matched to a gene: 7. The chain's CDR3 is CASSEDLAALNEQFF. CDR3 sequence (DNA): TGTGCCAGCAGTGAAGATCTAGCGGCCCTTAATGAGCAGTTCTTC.

This chain connects TRBV28 to TRBJ2-5, with D perhaps matching TRBD1 (5 bases). The germline V gene has CDR1 MDHEN and CDR2 SYDVKM. The CDR3 is 15 residues long. Deletions cut 8 bases from V and 5 bases from J, with 21 bases between. CDR3 residues: CASVPLDNYLETQYF. Written as DNA, the CDR3 is TGTGCCAGCGTCCCTTTGGACAATTATCTGGAGACCCAGTACTTC.

The chain uses TRBV20-1 and TRBJ2-5, with D unresolved. Trimming removed 5 bases at V and 2 bases at J, with 18 bases between. The CDR3 runs to 15 residues. Germline CDR1 reads DFQATT; CDR2 reads SNEGSKA (reference sequence). CDR3 protein: CSAPNKRTSQETQYF. The CDR3 nucleotides are TGCAGTGCTCCTAATAAACGGACGTCGCAAGAGACCCAGTACTTC.

This clonotype has a count of ten or more. This chain connects TRBV27 to TRBJ2-7; TRBD1 might be the D (6 bases). V dropped 5 bases and J dropped 2 bases, with 13 bases sitting between them. There are 14 residues in the CDR3. Germline V gene sequence: CDR1 MNHEY, CDR2 SMNVEV (reference sequence). The CDR3 bases are TGTGCCAGCAGTACTCTAACAGGGCCCTACGAGCAGTACTTC. This translates into CASSTLTGPYEQYF.

In its sample, this clonotype was seen a few times. The chain is built from TRBV27 and TRBJ2-7; TRBD2 might be the D (5 bases). Germline values: CDR1 MNHEY, CDR2 SMNVEV (reference sequence). This CDR3 is built from 15 residues. Trimming removed 6 bases at V and 0 bases at J, with 15 bases between. The CDR3 coding sequence is TGTGCCAGCAGGGGTTGGACTGCGAGCTCCTACGAGCAGTACTTC. Translation: CASRGWTASSYEQYF.

The sample holds many counts of this clonotype. This chain connects TRBV13 to TRBJ2-7, with 8 nucleotides matching TRBD2. V trimming: 1 base; J trimming: 1 base; junction bases outside the gene matches: 3. This CDR3 has 15 amino acids. From germline, CDR1 is PRHDT and CDR2 FYEKMQ (reference sequence). The CDR3 DNA reads as TGTGCCAGCAGCTTAGATCAGCGGGAGTCCTACGAGCAGTACTTC. This sequence encodes CASSLDQRESYEQYF.

This clonotype was found many times. The chain recombines TRBV11-2 with TRBJ2-2; possibly TRBD1 for D (5 bases). Trimming removed 1 base from V and 6 bases from J, with 6 bases in between. The germline gives CDR1 SGHAT, CDR2 FQNNGV. The CDR3 has 13 residues. The CDR3 spells CASSLVRAGELFF. In nucleotides, the CDR3 is TGTGCCAGCAGCTTAGTCAGGGCCGGGGAGCTGTTTTTT.

The gene calls are TRBV20-1 and TRBJ1-6, with unresolved D. The CDR3 spans 13 residues. The V end was cut by 2 bases, the J end by 7 bases, with 9 bases between. Per germline, CDR1 DFQATT and CDR2 SNEGSKA (reference sequence). CDR3: CSARRAPNSPLHF. The CDR3 region has the DNA TGCAGTGCTAGAAGGGCTCCGAATTCACCCCTCCACTTT.

This clonotype was detected ten times or more. The J gene is TRBJ2-1, the V gene TRBV2; a weak D match, TRBD2 (5 bases). Germline V lookup: CDR1 SNHLY, CDR2 FYNNEI. CDR3 size: 13 residues. The ends were cut back, 3 bases at V and 8 bases at J, with 11 bases in the middle. The CDR3 sequence: CASSEIREDEQFF. CDR3 DNA sequence: TGTGCCAGCAGTGAGATTCGGGAAGATGAGCAGTTCTTC.

This clonotype was detected only a few times. J is TRBJ2-7 and V is TRBV4-1; a weak D match, TRBD2 (6 bases). Germline CDR1 MGHRA, CDR2 YSYEKL. The germline V and J ends were trimmed by 2 bases and 1 base, with 15 bases remaining between them. The CDR3 sequence is 16 residues long. The CDR3 is CASSQLRGSGSYEQYF. The CDR3, as DNA: TGCGCCAGCAGCCAACTCCGTGGTAGCGGTTCCTACGAGCAGTACTTC.

Regarding this clonotype: A read error is possible here, since a much larger clone lies one base away. The chain links TRBV7-2 to TRBJ2-5; 8 nucleotides match TRBD2. The CDR3 consists of 15 residues. Germline assignment: CDR1 SGHTA and CDR2 FQGNSA. The CDR3 here is CASSRASGSQEAQYF. CDR3 bases: TGTGCCAGCAGCCGAGCGAGCGGGAGCCAAGAGGCCCAGTACTTC.

This rearrangement joins TRBV5-6 to TRBJ2-2; D call uncertain. This CDR3 is 15 amino acids long. Germline assignment: CDR1 SGHDT and CDR2 YYEEEE. Deletions cut 5 bases from V and 6 bases from J, with 17 bases between. CDR3 nucleotides: TGTGCCAGCAGAATTAGCCTTCTTCGGTCCGGGGAGCTGTTTTTT. Translation: CASRISLLRSGELFF.

In this sample, this clonotype turned up many times. The chain is built from TRBV28 and TRBJ2-3; no firm D call. Germline V gene data show CDR1 as MDHEN and CDR2 as SYDVKM. The CDR3 covers 17 residues. V was trimmed by 3 bases and J by 2 bases, leaving 18 bases between them. The CDR3 loop reads CASSFLDVVAHTDTQYF. CDR3 nucleotides: TGTGCCAGCAGTTTCCTTGATGTTGTGGCACACACAGATACGCAGTATTTT.

V is TRBV6-1 and J is TRBJ2-1; D possibly uses TRBD1 or TRBD2 (5 bases each). V was shortened by 1 base and J by 15 bases, with 19 bases between the two germline ends. Germline CDR1 MNHNS, CDR2 SASEGT. The CDR3 is 14 amino acids. The CDR3 spells CASSEEGLGRGRFF. The CDR3 region has the DNA TGTGCCAGCAGTGAAGAAGGACTCGGAAGGGGCCGGTTCTTC.

This clonotype showed up many times. The chain couples TRBV3-1 to TRBJ2-2, with 10 bases aligning to TRBD2. The germline gives CDR1 LGHDT, CDR2 YNNKEL (reference sequence). With V trimmed by 5 bases and J by 1 base, 7 bases remained unmatched. CDR3 length: 17 amino acids. The CDR3 here is CASSEGGLALNTGELFF. In DNA form, the CDR3 reads TGTGCCAGCAGCGAAGGGGGACTAGCGCTGAACACCGGGGAGCTGTTTTTT.

This clonotype appeared many times. The chain combines TRBV6-5 with TRBJ1-4; maybe TRBD1 (6 bases). V was shortened by 1 base and J by 2 bases, with 23 bases between the two germline ends. The CDR3 contains 20 residues. Germline CDR1 MNHEY, CDR2 SVGAGI. CDR3 nucleotides: TGTGCCAGCAGTTACTATAGGACAGTTGGAGGAGAGAGTACTAATGAAAAACTGTTTTTT. This encodes CASSYYRTVGGESTNEKLFF.

In this sample, this clonotype turned up many times. This chain connects TRBV28 to TRBJ1-6; TRBD1 matches 7 bases. The CDR3 totals 17 residues. Germline CDR1 and CDR2: MDHEN and SYDVKM. The junction had 18 bases not matched to a gene; V was cut back by 7 bases and J by 9 bases. Here the CDR3 DNA reads TGTGCCAGCATCTGGGGGATGGGGGACAGTCCCATTTCACCCCTCCACTTT. It is translated as CASIWGMGDSPISPLHF.

The chain has TRBV29-1 and TRBJ1-4; the D gene is possibly TRBD1 (6 bases). V was clipped by 6 bases and J by 7 bases, with 21 bases between them. CDR1 and CDR2 from the germline V gene are SQVTM and ANQGSEA. The CDR3 sequence is 15 residues long. CDR3 DNA sequence: TGCAGCGTCAGAGGGACTTCCGAAGGGGGTGAAAAACTGTTTTTT. It specifies CSVRGTSEGGEKLFF.

The sample holds one count of this clonotype. V is TRBV24-1 and J is TRBJ2-1, with 15 bases lining up with TRBD2. This CDR3 has 16 amino acids. The V gene end was trimmed by 8 bases and the J gene end by 10 bases; junction bases not matched to a gene: 11. Germline lookup yields CDR1 KGHDR and CDR2 SFDVKD. The CDR3 loop is CATTGLAGGPGREQFF. The DNA of the CDR3 is TGTGCCACCACCGGACTAGCGGGAGGGCCGGGACGCGAGCAGTTCTTC.

This clonotype has a handful of counts. The chain recombines TRBV10-3 with TRBJ2-6; D not certain. Germline V CDR1 and CDR2: ENHRY, SYGVKD. Trimming took off 7 bases at V and 4 bases at J, with 20 bases between the two ends. This CDR3 is 17 amino acids long. This CDR3 is CAINVGLVGSGANVLTF. Written as DNA, the CDR3 is TGTGCCATCAATGTGGGTTTGGTGGGTTCGGGGGCCAACGTCCTGACTTTC.

This clonotype was observed a handful of times. The chain carries TRBV6-2 or TRBV6-3 and TRBJ2-2; 7 bases align to TRBD2. Germline V CDR1 and CDR2: MNHEY, SVGEGT. The CDR3 has 14 residues. The junction had 3 bases not matched to a gene; V was cut back by 2 bases and J by 6 bases. CDR3 loop: CASSYGGSAGELFF. The CDR3 region has the DNA TGTGCCAGCAGTTACGGCGGGAGCGCCGGGGAGCTGTTTTTT.

The sample holds many counts of this clonotype. V usage is TRBV2 and J usage is TRBJ1-1; a possible D gene is TRBD1 (5 bases). V shed 6 bases and J shed 10 bases, with 24 bases lying between them. CDR1 and CDR2 (germline): SNHLY, FYNNEI. CDR3 length: 15 residues. CDR3 sequence: CASSDDGGGRLVAFF. CDR3 coding DNA: TGTGCCAGCAGCGACGATGGGGGGGGAAGGTTGGTAGCTTTCTTT.

In regard to this clonotype: A much larger clone is a single base away; this may be a read error. The chain uses TRBV20-1 and TRBJ1-5; D remains unclear. The CDR3 spans 13 residues. Trimming removed 1 base at V and 0 bases at J, with 4 bases between. CDR1 and CDR2 from the germline V gene are DFQATT and SNEGSKA (reference sequence). DNA for the CDR3: TGCAGTGCTAGAGGGAGTAGCAATCAGCCCCAGCATTTT. It encodes CSARGSSNQPQHF.

This clonotype has more than one count but fewer than ten. The chain is built from TRBV20-1 and TRBJ1-6; tentative D call: TRBD1 (5 bases). In germline, CDR1 is DFQATT, CDR2 SNEGSKA (reference sequence). Trimming pared 1 base from V and 10 bases from J, leaving 14 bases between. The CDR3 is 14 residues long. The CDR3 sequence: CSARVAGPYSPLHF. CDR3 in DNA: TGCAGTGCTAGAGTGGCAGGGCCTTACTCACCCCTCCACTTT.

With respect to this clonotype: Possible read error: a much larger clone is one base away. The chain links TRBV5-1 to TRBJ2-7; 8 bases align to TRBD2. The germline CDR1 and CDR2 sequences are SGHRS and YFSETQ. The CDR3 runs to 16 residues. Trimming at V came to 9 bases and at J to 4 bases, leaving 18 bases not matched to a gene. CDR3 coding DNA: TGCGCCATCACCCTTCCGACCGGGACTAGTTATTACGAGCAGTACTTC. Encoded protein: CAITLPTGTSYYEQYF.